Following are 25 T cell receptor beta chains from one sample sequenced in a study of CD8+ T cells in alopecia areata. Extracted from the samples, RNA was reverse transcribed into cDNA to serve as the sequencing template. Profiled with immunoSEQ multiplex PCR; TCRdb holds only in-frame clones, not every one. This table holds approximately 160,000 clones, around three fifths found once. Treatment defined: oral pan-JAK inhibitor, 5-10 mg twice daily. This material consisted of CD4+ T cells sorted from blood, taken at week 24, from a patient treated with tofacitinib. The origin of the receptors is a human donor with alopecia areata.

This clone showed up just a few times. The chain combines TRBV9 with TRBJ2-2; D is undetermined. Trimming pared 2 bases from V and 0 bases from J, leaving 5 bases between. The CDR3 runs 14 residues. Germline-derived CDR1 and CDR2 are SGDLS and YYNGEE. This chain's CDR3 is CASSVRANTGELFF. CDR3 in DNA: TGTGCCAGCAGCGTCCGGGCGAACACCGGGGAGCTGTTTTTT.

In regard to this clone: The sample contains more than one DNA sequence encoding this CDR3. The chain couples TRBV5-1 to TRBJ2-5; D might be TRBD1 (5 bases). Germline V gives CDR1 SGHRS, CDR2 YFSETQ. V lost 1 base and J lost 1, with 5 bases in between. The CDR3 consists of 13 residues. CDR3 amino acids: CASSLQGQETQYF. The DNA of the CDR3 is TGCGCCAGCAGCTTGCAGGGCCAAGAGACCCAGTACTTC.

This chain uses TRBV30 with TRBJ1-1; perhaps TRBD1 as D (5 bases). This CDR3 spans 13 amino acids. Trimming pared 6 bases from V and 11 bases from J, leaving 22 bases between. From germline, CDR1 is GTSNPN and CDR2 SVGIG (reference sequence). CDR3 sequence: CACTRVQGGNAFF. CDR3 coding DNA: TGTGCCTGCACAAGGGTTCAGGGAGGAAATGCTTTCTTT.

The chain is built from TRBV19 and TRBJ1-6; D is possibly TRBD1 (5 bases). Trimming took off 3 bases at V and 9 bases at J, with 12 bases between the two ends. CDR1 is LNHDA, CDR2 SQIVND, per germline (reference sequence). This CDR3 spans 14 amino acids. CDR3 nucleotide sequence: TGTGCCAGTAGTATCCCCCAGGGCGGTTCACCCCTCCACTTT. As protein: CASSIPQGGSPLHF.

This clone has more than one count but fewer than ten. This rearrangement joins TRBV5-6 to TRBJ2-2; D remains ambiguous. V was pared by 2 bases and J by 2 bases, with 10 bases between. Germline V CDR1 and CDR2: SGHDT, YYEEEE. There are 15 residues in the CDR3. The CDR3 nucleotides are TGTGCCAGCAGCTTTGGTCAGGCTAACACCGGGGAGCTGTTTTTT. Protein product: CASSFGQANTGELFF.

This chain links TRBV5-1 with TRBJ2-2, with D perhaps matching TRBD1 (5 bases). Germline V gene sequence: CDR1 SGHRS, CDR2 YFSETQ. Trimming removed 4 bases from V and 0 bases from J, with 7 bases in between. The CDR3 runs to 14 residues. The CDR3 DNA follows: TGCGCCAGCAGCCAGGGCGCGAACACCGGGGAGCTGTTTTTT. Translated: CASSQGANTGELFF.

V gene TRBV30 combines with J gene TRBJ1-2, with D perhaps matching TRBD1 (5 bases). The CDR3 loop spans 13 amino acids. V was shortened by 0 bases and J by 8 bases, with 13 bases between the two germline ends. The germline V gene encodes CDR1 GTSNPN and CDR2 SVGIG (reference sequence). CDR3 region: CAWSVRADSGYTF. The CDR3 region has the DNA TGTGCCTGGAGTGTAAGGGCCGACAGCGGCTACACCTTC.

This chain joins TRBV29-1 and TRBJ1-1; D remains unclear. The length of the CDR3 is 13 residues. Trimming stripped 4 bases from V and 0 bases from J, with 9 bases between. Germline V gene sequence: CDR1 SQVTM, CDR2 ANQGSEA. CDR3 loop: CSVVTYMNTEAFF. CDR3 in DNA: TGCAGCGTTGTGACGTATATGAACACTGAAGCTTTCTTT.

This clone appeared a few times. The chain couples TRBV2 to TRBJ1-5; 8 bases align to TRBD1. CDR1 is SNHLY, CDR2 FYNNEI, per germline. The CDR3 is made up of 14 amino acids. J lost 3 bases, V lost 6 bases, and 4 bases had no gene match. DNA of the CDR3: TGTGCCAGCAGCAGGGACAGGACCAATCAGCCCCAGCATTTT. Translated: CASSRDRTNQPQHF.

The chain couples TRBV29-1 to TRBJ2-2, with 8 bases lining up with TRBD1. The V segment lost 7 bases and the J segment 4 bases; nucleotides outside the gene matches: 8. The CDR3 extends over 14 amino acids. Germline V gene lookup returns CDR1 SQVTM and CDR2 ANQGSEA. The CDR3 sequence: CSAKGQGSTGELFF. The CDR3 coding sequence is TGCAGCGCCAAAGGACAGGGAAGCACCGGGGAGCTGTTTTTT.

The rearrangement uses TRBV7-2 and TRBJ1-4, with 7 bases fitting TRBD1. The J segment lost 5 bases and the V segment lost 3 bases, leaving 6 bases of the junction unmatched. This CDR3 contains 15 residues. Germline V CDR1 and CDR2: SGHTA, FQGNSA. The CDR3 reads CASSFNGRGNEKLFF. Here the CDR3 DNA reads TGTGCCAGCAGCTTTAACGGCAGGGGGAATGAAAAACTGTTTTTT.

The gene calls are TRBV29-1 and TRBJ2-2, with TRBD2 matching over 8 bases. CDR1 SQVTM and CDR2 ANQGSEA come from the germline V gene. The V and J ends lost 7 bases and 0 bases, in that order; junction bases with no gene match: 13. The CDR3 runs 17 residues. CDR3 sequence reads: CSGRGRPTRSNTGELFF. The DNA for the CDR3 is TGCAGCGGGCGCGGGAGGCCCACCCGCTCGAACACCGGGGAGCTGTTTTTT.

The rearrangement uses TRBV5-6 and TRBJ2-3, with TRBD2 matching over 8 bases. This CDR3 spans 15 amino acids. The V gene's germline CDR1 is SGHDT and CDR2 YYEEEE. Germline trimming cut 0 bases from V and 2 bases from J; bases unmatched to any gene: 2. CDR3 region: CASSLGTSHTDTQYF. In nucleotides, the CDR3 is TGTGCCAGCAGCTTGGGGACTAGCCACACAGATACGCAGTATTTT.

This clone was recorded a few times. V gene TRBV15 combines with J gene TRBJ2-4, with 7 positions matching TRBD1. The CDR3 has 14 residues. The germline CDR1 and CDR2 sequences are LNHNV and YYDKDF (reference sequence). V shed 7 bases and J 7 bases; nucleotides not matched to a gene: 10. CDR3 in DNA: TGTGCCACCAATCCAGACAGGGACAAGAACATTCAGTACTTC. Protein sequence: CATNPDRDKNIQYF.

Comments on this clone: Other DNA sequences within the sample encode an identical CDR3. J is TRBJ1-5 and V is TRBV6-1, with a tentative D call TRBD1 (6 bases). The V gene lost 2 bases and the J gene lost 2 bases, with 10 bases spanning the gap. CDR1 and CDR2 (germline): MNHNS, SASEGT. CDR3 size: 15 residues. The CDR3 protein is CASSERGQRNQPQHF. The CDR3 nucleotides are TGTGCCAGCAGTGAACGGGGGCAGCGCAATCAGCCCCAGCATTTT.

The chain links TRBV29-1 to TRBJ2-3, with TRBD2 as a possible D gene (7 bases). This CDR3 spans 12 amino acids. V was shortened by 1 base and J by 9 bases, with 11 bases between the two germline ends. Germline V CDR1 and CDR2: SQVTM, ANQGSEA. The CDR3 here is CSVEGGRETQYF. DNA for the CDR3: TGCAGCGTTGAAGGGGGGCGGGAGACGCAGTATTTT.

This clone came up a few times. The CDR3 is CASSQEWETQYF. Here the CDR3 DNA reads TGCGCCAGCAGCCAGGAGTGGGAGACCCAGTACTTC. The chain is built from TRBV5-1 and TRBJ2-5; no definite D call. Trimming removed 4 bases at V and 5 bases at J, with 9 bases between. CDR1 SGHRS and CDR2 YFSETQ come from the germline V gene. The CDR3 is 12 residues long.

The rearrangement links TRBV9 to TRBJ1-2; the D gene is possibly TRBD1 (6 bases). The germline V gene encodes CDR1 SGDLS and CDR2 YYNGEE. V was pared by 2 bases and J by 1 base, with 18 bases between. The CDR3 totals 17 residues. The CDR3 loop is CASSVSATGPSNYGYTF. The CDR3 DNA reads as TGTGCCAGCAGCGTGAGTGCCACAGGGCCGAGTAACTATGGCTACACCTTC.

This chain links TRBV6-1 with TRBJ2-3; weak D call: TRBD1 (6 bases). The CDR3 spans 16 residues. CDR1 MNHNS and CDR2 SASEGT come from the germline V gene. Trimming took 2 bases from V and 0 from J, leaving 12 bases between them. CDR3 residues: CASSETGGFSTDTQYF. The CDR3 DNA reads TGTGCCAGCAGTGAAACTGGGGGCTTCAGCACAGATACGCAGTATTTT.

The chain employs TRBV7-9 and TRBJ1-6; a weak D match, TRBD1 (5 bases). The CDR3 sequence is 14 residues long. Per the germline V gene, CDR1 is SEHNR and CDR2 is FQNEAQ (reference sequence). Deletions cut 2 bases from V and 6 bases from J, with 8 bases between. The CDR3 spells CASSLRGGNSPLHF. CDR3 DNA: TGTGCCAGCAGCTTAAGGGGAGGTAATTCACCCCTCCACTTT.

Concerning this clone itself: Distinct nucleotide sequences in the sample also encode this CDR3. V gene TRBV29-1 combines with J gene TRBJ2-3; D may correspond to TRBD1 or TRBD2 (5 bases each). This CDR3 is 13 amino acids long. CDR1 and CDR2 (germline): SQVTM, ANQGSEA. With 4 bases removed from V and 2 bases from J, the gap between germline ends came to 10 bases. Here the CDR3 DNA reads TGCAGCGTTGGGGGACGGGCCACAGATACGCAGTATTTT. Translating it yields CSVGGRATDTQYF.

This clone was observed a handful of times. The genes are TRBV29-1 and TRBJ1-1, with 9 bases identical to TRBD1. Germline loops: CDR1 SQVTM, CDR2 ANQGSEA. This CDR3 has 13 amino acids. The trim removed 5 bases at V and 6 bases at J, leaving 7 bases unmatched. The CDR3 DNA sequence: TGCAGCGTTAGTACAGGGGGCTGGGCTGAAGCTTTCTTT. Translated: CSVSTGGWAEAFF.

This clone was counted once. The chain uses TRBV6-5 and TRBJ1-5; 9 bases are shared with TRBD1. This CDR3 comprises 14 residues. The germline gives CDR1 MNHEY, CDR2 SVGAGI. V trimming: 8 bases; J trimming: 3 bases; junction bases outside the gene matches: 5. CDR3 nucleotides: TGTGCCAGCTCAGGACAGGGGTACAATCAGCCCCAGCATTTT. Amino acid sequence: CASSGQGYNQPQHF.

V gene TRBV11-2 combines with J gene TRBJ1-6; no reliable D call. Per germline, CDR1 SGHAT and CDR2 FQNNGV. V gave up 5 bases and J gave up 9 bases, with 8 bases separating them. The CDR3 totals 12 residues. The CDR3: CASSVNGSPLHF. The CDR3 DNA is TGTGCCAGCAGCGTTAACGGTTCACCCCTCCACTTT.

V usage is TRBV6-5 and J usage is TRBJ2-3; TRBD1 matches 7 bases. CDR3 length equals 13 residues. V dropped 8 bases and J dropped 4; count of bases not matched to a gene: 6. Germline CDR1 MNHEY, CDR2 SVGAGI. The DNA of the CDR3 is TGTGCCAGCCAGGGGGTTGTCGCAGATACGCAGTATTTT. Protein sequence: CASQGVVADTQYF.